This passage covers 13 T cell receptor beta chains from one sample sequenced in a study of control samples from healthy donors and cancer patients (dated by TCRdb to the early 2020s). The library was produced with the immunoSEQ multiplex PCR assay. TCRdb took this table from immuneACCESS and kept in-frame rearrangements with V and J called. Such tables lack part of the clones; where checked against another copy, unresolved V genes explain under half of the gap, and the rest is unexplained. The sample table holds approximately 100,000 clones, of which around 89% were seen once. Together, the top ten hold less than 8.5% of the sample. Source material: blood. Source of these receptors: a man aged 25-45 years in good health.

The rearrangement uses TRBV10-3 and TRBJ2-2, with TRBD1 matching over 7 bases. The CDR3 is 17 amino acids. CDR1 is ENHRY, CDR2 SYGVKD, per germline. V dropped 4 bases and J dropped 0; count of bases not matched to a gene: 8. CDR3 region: CAISAVPGQTNTGELFF. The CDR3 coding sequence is TGTGCCATCAGTGCCGTGCCGGGACAGACGAACACCGGGGAGCTGTTTTTT.

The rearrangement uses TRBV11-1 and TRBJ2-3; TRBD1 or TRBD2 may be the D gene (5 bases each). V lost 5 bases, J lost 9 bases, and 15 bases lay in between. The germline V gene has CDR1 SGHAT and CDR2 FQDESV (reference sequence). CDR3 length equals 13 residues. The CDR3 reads CASSTGTDKTQYF. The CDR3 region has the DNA TGTGCCAGCAGCACGGGGACCGATAAGACGCAGTATTTT.

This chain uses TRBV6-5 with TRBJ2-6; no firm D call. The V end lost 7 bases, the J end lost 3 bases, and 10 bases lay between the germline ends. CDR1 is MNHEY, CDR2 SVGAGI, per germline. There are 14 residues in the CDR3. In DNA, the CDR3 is TGTGCCAGCAAAGGTTTATATGGGGCCAACGTCCTGACTTTC. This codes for CASKGLYGANVLTF.

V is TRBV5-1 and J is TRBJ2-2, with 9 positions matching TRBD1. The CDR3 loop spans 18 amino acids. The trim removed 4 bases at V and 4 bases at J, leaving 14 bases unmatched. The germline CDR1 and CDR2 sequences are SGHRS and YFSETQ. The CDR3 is CASSRDAQGQGITGELFF. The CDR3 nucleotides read TGCGCCAGCAGCCGGGACGCTCAGGGACAGGGCATCACCGGGGAGCTGTTTTTT.

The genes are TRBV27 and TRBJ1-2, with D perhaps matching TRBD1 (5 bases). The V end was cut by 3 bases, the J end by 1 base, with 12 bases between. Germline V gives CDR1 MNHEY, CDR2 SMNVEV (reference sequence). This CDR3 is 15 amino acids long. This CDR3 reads CASSLQGPLNYGYTF. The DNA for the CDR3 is TGTGCCAGCAGTTTGCAGGGCCCCCTTAACTATGGCTACACCTTC.

The CDR3 region is CASSEVLSNTEAFF. Written as DNA, the CDR3 is TGTGCCAGCAGTGAAGTTCTCTCGAACACTGAAGCTTTCTTT. This chain links TRBV6-1 with TRBJ1-1, with D hard to call. This CDR3 has 14 residues. Between the trimmed V and J ends, which lost 1 base and 1 base, there was a span of 7 bases. Germline V gives CDR1 MNHNS, CDR2 SASEGT.

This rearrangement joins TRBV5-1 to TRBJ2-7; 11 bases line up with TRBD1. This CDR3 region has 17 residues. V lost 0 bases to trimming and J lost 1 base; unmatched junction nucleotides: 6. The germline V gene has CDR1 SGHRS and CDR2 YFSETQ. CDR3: CASSLDYGTGGSYEQYF. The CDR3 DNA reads TGCGCCAGCAGCTTGGACTACGGGACAGGGGGGTCCTACGAGCAGTACTTC.

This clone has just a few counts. The CDR3 sequence is CAGGAYNEQFF. The CDR3 DNA is TGTGCCGGGGGGGCCTACAATGAGCAGTTCTTC. The chain combines TRBV25-1 with TRBJ2-1, with 7 bases matching TRBD2. J gave up 2 bases and V 11 bases, and 0 bases lay outside the gene matches. Germline V gene data show CDR1 as MGHDK and CDR2 as SYGVNS. The CDR3 has 11 residues.

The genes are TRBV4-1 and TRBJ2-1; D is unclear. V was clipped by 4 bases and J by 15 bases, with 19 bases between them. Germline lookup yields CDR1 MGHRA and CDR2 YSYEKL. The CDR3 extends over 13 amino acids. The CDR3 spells CASSPKPLSPRFF. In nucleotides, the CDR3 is TGCGCCAGCAGCCCGAAACCACTATCTCCTCGGTTCTTC.

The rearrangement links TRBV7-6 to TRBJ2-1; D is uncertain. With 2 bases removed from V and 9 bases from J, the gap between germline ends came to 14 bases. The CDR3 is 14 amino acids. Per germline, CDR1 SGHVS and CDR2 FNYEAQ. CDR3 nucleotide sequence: TGTGCCAGCAGCTTACAGCGCCAGCCTCCTGAGCAGTTCTTC. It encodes CASSLQRQPPEQFF.

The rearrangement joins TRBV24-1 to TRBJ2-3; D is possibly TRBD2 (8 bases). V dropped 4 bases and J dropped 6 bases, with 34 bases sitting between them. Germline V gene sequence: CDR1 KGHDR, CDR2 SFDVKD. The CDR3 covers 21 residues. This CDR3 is CATSDPLGGREGLLLPDTQYF. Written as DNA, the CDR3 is TGTGCCACCAGTGACCCTCTAGGGGGCCGGGAGGGACTATTATTACCCGATACGCAGTATTTT.

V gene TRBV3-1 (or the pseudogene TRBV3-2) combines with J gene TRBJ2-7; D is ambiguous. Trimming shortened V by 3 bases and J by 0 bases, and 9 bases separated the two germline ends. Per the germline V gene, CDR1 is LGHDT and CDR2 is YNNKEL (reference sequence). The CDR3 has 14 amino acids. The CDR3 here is CASSHSDGSYEQYF. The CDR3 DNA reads TGTGCCAGCAGCCATTCTGACGGCTCCTACGAGCAGTACTTC.

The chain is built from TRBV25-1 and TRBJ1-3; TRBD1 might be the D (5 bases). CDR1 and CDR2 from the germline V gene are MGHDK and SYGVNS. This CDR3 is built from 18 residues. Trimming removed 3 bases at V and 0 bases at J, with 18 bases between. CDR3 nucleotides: TGTGCCAGCAGTGACCAACACTCCCGACAGCGCTCTGGAAACACCATATATTTT. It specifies CASSDQHSRQRSGNTIYF. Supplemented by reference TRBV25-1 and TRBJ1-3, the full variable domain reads EADIYQTPRYLVIGTGKKITLECSQTMGHDKMYWYQQDPGMELHLIHYSYGVNSTEKGDLSSESTVSRIRTEHFPLTLESARPSHTSQYLCASSDQHSRQRSGNTIYFGEGSWLTVV.